Reported below is one TCR beta chain. The antigen remains undetermined. Germline V lookup: CDR1 SGHTA, CDR2 FQGNSA. This CDR3 is built from 16 residues. V was pared by 1 base and J by 5 bases, with 8 bases of the junction left unmatched. The method was immunoSEQ multiplex PCR; TCRdb's version includes in-frame clones alone and lacks a portion of them. The sample consists of tens of thousands of clones, 70% to 90% of them appearing once. The sample originates from a study of radiation and T cells in renal cell carcinoma. General observations from the study: Top tumor clonotypes rose in blood 2 weeks post-radiation, then contracted.

Specified time point: blood 2 weeks post-SBRT. Sample treatment: 15 Gy SBRT to primary tumor, nephrectomy 4 weeks later. The sequencing used blood, collected from a patient whose treatment included radiotherapy and nephrectomy. The origin of this receptor is a woman between 45 and 65 years old with renal cell carcinoma. The chain joins TRBV7-2 to TRBJ2-5; 9 nucleotides match TRBD2. CDR3 bases: TGTGCCAGCAGCTTAGTAGCGGGGGCCGCGTGGGAGACCCAGTACTTC. This encodes CASSLVAGAAWETQYF.